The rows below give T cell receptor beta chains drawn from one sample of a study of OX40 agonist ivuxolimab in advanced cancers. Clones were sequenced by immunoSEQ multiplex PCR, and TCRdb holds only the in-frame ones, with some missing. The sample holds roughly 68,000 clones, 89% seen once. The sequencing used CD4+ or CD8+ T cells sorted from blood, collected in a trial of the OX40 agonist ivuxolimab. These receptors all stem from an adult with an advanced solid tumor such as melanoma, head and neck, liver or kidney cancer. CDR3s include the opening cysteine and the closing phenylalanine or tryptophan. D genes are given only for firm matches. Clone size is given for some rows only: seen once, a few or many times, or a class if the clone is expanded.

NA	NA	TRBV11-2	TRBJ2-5	CASSPQGGQETQYF	TGTGCCAGCAGCCCGCAGGGGGGCCAAGAGACCCAGTACTTC
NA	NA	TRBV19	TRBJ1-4	CASSGSGTGDEKLFF	TGTGCCAGTAGTGGGAGTGGGACCGGAGATGAAAAACTGTTTTTT
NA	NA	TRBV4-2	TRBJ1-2	CASSLTGKYGYTF	TGTGCCAGCAGCTTGACGGGGAAGTATGGCTACACCTTC
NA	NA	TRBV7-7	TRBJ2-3	CASSLGRSDTQYF	TGTGCTAGCAGCTTGGGTAGGTCAGATACGCAGTATTTT
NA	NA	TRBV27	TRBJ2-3	CASSLSPPSGRSTDTQYF	TGTGCCAGCAGTTTATCCCCCCCATCAGGGAGGAGCACAGATACGCAGTATTTT
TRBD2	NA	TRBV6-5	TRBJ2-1	CASSPSGRSYNEQFF	TGTGCCAGCAGCCCTAGCGGGAGGTCCTACAATGAGCAGTTCTTC
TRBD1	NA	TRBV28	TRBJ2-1	CASSLAGTGGYNEQFF	TGTGCCAGCAGTCTAGCTGGGACAGGGGGGTACAATGAGCAGTTCTTC
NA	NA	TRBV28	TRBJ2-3	CASSLSVFTDTQYF	TGTGCCAGCAGTTTATCGGTTTTCACAGATACGCAGTATTTT
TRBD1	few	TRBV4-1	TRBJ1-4	CASHGDRLNEKLFF	TGCGCCAGCCACGGGGACAGGCTAAATGAAAAACTGTTTTTT
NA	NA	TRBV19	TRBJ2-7	CASSIEGKQEQYF	TGTGCCAGTAGTATAGAGGGCAAGCAGGAGCAGTACTTC
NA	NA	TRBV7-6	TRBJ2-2	CASSLHGTGELFF	TGTGCCAGCAGCTTACATGGCACCGGGGAGCTGTTTTTT
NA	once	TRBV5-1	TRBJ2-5	CASTAQGLRETQYF	TGCGCCAGCACCGCCCAGGGCCTCAGGGAGACCCAGTACTTC
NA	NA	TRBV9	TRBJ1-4	CASSVAPGINEKLFF	TGTGCCAGCAGCGTAGCTCCAGGGATAAATGAAAAACTGTTTTTT
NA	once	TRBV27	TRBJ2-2	CASSLIGNDLYTGELFF	TGTGCCAGCAGTTTAATTGGTAACGACCTTTACACCGGGGAGCTGTTTTTT
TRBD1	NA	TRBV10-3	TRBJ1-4	CAISVTGGAGEKLFF	TGTGCCATCAGCGTTACAGGGGGCGCTGGGGAAAAACTGTTTTTT
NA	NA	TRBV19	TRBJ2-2	CASSPSAARAGELFF	TGTGCCAGTAGCCCTAGCGCCGCGAGGGCCGGGGAGCTGTTTTTT
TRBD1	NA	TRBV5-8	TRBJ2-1	CASSEQGLGFNEQFF	TGTGCCAGCAGCGAACAGGGGCTAGGGTTCAATGAGCAGTTCTTC
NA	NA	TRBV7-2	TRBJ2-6	CASSLSPLTSGANVLTF	TGTGCCAGCAGCTTAAGTCCACTGACCTCTGGGGCCAACGTCCTGACTTTC
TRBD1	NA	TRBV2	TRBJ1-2	CASSEAWDRPSGYTF	TGTGCCAGCAGTGAAGCATGGGACAGGCCCAGCGGCTACACCTTC
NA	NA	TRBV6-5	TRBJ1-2	CASSRDTSVGYTF	TGTGCCAGCAGTCGGGACACCTCGGTTGGCTACACCTTC
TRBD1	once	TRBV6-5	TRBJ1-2	CASSRDSSNYGYTF	TGTGCCAGCAGCCGGGACAGCTCTAACTATGGCTACACCTTC
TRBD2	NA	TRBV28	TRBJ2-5	CASWREVGETQYF	TGTGCCAGCTGGCGGGAGGTGGGAGAGACCCAGTACTTC
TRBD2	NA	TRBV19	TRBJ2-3	CASSMISGRMNTQYF	TGTGCCAGTAGTATGATTAGCGGGAGGATGAATACGCAGTATTTT
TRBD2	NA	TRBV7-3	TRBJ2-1	CASSPGTSGNEQFF	TGTGCCAGCAGCCCCGGGACTAGCGGTAATGAGCAGTTCTTC
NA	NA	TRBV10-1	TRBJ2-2	CASSGTGSTGELFF	TGCGCCAGCAGTGGTACAGGGAGCACCGGGGAGCTGTTTTTT
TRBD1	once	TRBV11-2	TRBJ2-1	CASSFVTYPGQGNNEQFF	TGTGCCAGCAGCTTTGTTACTTATCCCGGACAGGGCAACAATGAGCAGTTCTTC
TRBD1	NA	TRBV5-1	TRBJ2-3	CASSSDRGDTQYF	TGCGCCAGCAGCTCCGACAGGGGGGATACGCAGTATTTT
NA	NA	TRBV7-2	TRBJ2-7	CASSSPNTYEQYF	TGTGCCAGCAGCTCCCCAAATACCTACGAGCAGTACTTC
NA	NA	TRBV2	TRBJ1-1	CASKADMNTEAFF	TGTGCCAGCAAGGCGGATATGAACACTGAAGCTTTCTTT
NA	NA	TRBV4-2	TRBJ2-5	CASSQSPRETQYF	TGTGCCAGCAGCCAGAGTCCAAGGGAGACCCAGTACTTC
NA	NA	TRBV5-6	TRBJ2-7	CASSRGYEQYF	TGTGCCAGCAGCAGAGGCTACGAGCAGTACTTC
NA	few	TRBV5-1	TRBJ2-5	CASSLGIERDPTQETQYF	TGCGCCAGCAGCTTAGGTATCGAACGGGACCCAACACAAGAGACCCAGTACTTC
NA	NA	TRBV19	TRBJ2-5	CASTPLYGDTQETQYF	TGTGCCAGTACCCCTCTATATGGGGACACTCAAGAGACCCAGTACTTC
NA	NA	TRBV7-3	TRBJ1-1	CASSLKGGTEAFF	TGTGCCAGCAGCTTAAAGGGTGGTACTGAAGCTTTCTTT
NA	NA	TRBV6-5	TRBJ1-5	CASSRGNYQPQHF	TGTGCCAGCAGTCGGGGAAATTATCAGCCCCAGCATTTT
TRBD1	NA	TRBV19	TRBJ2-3	CASRGQASTDTQYF	TGTGCCAGTAGAGGACAGGCGAGCACAGATACGCAGTATTTT
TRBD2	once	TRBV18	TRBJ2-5	CASSPGLEETQYF	TGTGCCAGCTCACCAGGACTAGAAGAGACCCAGTACTTC
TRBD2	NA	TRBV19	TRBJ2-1	CASSSGRAPNNEQFF	TGTGCCAGTAGTAGCGGGAGGGCCCCCAACAATGAGCAGTTCTTC
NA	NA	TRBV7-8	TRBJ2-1	CASSLAFPGSDYEQFF	TGTGCCAGCAGCTTAGCGTTTCCGGGATCAGACTATGAGCAGTTCTTC
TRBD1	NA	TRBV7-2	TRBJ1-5	CASSLGLDRSNQPQHF	TGTGCCAGCAGCTTGGGATTGGACAGGTCCAATCAGCCCCAGCATTTT
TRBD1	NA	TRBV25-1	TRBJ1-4	CASSRSPGTANEKLFF	TGTGCCAGCAGTCGCTCCCCCGGGACAGCTAATGAAAAACTGTTTTTT
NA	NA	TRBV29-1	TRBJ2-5	CSAQGLQETQYF	TGCAGCGCCCAAGGGCTCCAAGAGACCCAGTACTTC
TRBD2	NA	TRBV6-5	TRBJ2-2	CASRGREEELFF	TGTGCCAGCAGGGGGCGGGAGGAGGAGCTGTTTTTT
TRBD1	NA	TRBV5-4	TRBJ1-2	CASSGNRGFNYGYTF	TGTGCCAGCAGCGGGAACAGGGGATTTAACTATGGCTACACCTTC
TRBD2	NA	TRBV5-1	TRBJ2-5	CASSLGASGRYQETQYF	TGCGCCAGCAGCTTGGGGGCTAGCGGGAGGTACCAAGAGACCCAGTACTTC